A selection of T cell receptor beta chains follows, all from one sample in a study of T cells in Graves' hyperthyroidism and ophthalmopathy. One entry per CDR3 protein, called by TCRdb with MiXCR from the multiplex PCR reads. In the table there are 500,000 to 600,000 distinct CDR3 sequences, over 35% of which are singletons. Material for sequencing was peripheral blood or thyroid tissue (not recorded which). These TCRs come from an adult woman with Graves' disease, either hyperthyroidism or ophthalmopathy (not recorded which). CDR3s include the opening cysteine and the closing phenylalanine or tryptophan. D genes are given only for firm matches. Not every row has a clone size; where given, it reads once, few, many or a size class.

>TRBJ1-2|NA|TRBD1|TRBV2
TGTGCCAGCAGTCGACAGGGGCCGAAAAACTATGGCTACACCTTC
CASSRQGPKNYGYTF
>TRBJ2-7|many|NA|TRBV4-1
TGCGCCAGCAGCCAAATAGGGGAATCCTACGAGCAGTACTTC
CASSQIGESYEQYF
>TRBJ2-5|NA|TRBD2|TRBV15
TGTGCCACCAGCAGGACGTTTTCGGGACTAGCGGGAGTGATGGAGACCCAGTACTTC
CATSRTFSGLAGVMETQYF
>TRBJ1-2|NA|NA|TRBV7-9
TGTGCCAGCAGCCCCCGGGGTGGCTACACCTTC
CASSPRGGYTF
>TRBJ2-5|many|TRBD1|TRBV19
TGTGCCAGTAGGAACAGGGGTGAGGAGACCCAGTACTTC
CASRNRGEETQYF
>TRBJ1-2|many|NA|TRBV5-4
TGTGCCAGCGTAGAAGGGGCATCTAACTATGGCTACACCTTC
CASVEGASNYGYTF
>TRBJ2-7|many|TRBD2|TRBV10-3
TGTGCCATCAGTGCCGGGACTAGGGAATACGAGCAGTACTTC
CAISAGTREYEQYF
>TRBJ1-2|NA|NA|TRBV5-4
TGTGCCAGCAGCCCTGGGGACCTCTATGGCTACACCTTC
CASSPGDLYGYTF
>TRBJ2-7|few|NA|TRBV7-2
TGTGCCAGCAGGCAAGGGGGAAACGAGCAGTACTTC
CASRQGGNEQYF
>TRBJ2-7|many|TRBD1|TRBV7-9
TGTGCCAGCACCGCTGTTGGGACAGGGGTAGGTGAGCAGTACTTC
CASTAVGTGVGEQYF
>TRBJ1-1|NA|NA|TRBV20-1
TGCAGTGCCAGCAGCGGCTCCAACACTGAAGCTTTCTTT
CSASSGSNTEAFF
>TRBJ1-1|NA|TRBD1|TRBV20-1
TGCAGTGCTACTCAACAGGGGGCAAACACTGAAGCTTTCTTT
CSATQQGANTEAFF
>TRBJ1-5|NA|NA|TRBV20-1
TGCAGTGCTAGTCCGGACAAACAGCCCCAGCATTTT
CSASPDKQPQHF
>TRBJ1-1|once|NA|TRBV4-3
TGCGCCAGCAGCCAAACGTACCCCGCTGAAGCTTTCTTT
CASSQTYPAEAFF
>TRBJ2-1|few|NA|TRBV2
TGTGCCAGCAGTGAACGGGAAGCTTTTGTGGATGAGCAGTTCTTC
CASSEREAFVDEQFF
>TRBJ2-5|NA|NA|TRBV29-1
TGCAGCGTTCGAACTGGGACCCAAGAGACCCAGTACTTC
CSVRTGTQETQYF
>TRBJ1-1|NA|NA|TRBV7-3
TGTGCCAGCAGCCCCCGTAGAACCTCCACTGAAGCTTTCTTT
CASSPRRTSTEAFF
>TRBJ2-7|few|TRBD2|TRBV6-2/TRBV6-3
TGTGCCAGCAGTAGACGGCCCCAGACTAGCGGCTACGAGCAGTACTTC
CASSRRPQTSGYEQYF
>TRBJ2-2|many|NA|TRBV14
TGTGCCAGCAGTCCCCCAAACACCGGGGAGCTGTTTTTT
CASSPPNTGELFF
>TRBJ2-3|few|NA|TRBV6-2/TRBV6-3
TGTGCCAGCAGTACCAGGGCCGATACGCAGTATTTT
CASSTRADTQYF
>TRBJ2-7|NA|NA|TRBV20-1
TGCAGTGCTTACAAGGGGGGATCCGAGCAGTACTTC
CSAYKGGSEQYF
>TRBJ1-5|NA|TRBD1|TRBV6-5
TGTACCAGCAGTTACTCCGGGACAGGGGGTCCAAATCAGCCCCAGCATTTT
CTSSYSGTGGPNQPQHF